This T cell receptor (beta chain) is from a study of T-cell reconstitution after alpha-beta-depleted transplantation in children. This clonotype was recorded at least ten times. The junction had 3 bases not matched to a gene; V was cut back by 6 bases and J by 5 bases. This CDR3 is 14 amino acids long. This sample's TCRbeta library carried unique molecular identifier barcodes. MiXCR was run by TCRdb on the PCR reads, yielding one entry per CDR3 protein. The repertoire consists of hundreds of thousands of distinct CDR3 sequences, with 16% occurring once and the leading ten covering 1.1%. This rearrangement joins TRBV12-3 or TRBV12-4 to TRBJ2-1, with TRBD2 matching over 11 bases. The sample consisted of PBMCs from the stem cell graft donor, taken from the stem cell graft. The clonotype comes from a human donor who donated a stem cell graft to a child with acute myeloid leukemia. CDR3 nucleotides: TGTGCCAGCAGAACTAGCGGGGGTCACAATGAGCAGTTCTTC. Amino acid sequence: CASRTSGGHNEQFF.